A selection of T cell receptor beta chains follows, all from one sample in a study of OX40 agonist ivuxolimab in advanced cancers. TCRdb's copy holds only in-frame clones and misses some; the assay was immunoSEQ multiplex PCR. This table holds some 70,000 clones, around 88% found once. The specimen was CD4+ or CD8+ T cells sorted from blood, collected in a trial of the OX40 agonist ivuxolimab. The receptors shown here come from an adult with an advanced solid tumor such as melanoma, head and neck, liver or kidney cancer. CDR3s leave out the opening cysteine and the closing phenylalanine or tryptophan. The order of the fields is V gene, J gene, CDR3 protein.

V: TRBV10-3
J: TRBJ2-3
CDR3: AISESRRERTDTQY

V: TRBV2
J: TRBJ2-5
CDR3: ASSIRWDREETQY

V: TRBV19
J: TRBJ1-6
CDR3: ASSLQGADSPLH

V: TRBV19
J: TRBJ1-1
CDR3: ASSGITLPGTEAF

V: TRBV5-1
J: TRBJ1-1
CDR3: ASSRDPENTEAF

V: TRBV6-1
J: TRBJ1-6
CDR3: ASSAGVNRMDSPLH

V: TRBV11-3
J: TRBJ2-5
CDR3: ASSLWSEETQY

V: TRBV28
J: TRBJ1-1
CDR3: ASNTGGWTPMNTEAF

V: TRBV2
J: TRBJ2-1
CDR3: ASKVDRNNEQF

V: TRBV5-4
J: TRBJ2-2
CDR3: ASSHGLGVAGELF

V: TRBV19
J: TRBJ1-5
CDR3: ASSMGSGDQPQH

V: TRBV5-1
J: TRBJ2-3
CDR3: ASSLGGFRDTQY

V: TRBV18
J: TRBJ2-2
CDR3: ASSPAGDAGELF

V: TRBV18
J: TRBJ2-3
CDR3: ASSPREASGVTDTQY

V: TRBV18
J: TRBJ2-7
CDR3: ASSSTESYEQY

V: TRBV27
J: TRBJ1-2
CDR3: ASSRPQGGGYT

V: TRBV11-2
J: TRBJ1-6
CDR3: ASRPIRDGNSPLH

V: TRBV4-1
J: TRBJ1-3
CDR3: ASSQQGSSGNTIY

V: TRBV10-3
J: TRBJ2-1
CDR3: AISESGAGGGNEQF

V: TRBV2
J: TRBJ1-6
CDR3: ASSEAPDRNSPLH

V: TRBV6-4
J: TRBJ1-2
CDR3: ASSDPIDAGTPYGYT

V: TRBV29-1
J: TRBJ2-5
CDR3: SVERGQGLETQY

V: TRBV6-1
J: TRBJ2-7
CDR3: ASGGQGTGEQY

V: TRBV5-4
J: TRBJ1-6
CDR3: ASSLDGTGENSPLH

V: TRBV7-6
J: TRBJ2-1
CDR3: ASSSGTGLNEQF

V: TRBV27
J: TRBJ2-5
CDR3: ASRRAGSQETQY

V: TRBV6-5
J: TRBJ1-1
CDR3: ASIGTSGNTEAF

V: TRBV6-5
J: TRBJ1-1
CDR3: ASSYRAGHTEAF

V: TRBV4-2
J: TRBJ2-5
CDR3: ASSPGGRTEETQY

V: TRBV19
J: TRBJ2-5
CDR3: ASSIGGQETQY

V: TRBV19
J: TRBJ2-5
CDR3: ASSPVIGNSRETQY

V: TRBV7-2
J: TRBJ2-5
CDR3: ASSNPVEETQY

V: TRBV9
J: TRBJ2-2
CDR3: ASSVAGFGELF

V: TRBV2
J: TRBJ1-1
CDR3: ASSEASLSTEAF

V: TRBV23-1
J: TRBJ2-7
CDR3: ASRQTPGTGGKNEQY

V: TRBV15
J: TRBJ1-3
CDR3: ATSRGDRKAGNTIY

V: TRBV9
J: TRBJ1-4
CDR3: ASSGGAGEKLF

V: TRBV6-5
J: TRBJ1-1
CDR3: ASSRDRGANTEAF

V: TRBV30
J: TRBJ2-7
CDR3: AWPRGGDSTYEQY

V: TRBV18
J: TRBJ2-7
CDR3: ASSPVTVRTYEQY

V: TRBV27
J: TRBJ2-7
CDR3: ASSSWGQGLLEQY

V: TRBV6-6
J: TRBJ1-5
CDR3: ASSPWEGQGDQPQH

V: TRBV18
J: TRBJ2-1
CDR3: ASSPDRSYNEQF

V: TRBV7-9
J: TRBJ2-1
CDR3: ASSPQVGAQYNEQF

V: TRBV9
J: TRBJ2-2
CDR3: ASSVFTGTAFTNTGELF

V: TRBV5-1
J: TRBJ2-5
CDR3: ASSLGAGGAQETQY

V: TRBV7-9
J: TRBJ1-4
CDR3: ASSPGRGTNEKLF

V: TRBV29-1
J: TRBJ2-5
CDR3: SVEEMDQETQY